This entry concerns a single T cell receptor beta chain. Its antigen remains unidentified. Base qualities were left out, and no much larger clone turns up one base away. The sample comes from a study of T cell responses to AZD1222 COVID-19 vaccine (dated by TCRdb to the early 2020s). About the investigation overall: AZD1222 recipients given second doses at about 4 weeks or at about 12 weeks were pooled, since spike-specific TCR depth and breadth were not found to differ between the two schedules. TCR sequencing covered 233 trial participants: 207 given two doses of AZD1222 and 26 given two doses of MenACWY control vaccine. Trial participants were enrolled into age subgroups of 18-55, 56-69 and 70-plus years, which contained 148, 28 and 57 TCR-sequenced participants, respectively. The study at large found these results: The whole spike protein was spanned by vaccine-associated CD4 TCRs, and dominant responses were seen in regions 160-218 and 743-854. After two AZD1222 doses, spike-specific TCR breadth and depth were significantly higher than at day 0 and than in MenACWY recipients. Reportedly, almost half of the unique spike-specific TCRs recognized epitopes lying outside the regions that are mutated in the B.1.351 and B.1.1.7 variants. Most participants were white British and females outnumbered males, and the authors suggested that clonal diversity may have been underestimated. The 56-69-year group was small, and its depth increase did not reach significance, likely because of low power. Because no samples from the day 14 peak response were available, repertoires could be characterized only after the peak T cell response. Conclusions about previously exposed vaccinees are limited because only six or seven AZD1222 recipients were SARS-CoV-2 seropositive at baseline.

The CDR3 sequence holds 18 residues, the cysteine and phenylalanine included. Just the 54-base CDR3 DNA is kept, in frame starting at base 1. The junction carries 17 bases between V and J, which are trimmed by 4 bases and 0 bases respectively. Based on the germline V gene (reference sequence), the CDR1 and CDR2 sequences are SGHNT and YYREEE. The CDR3 regions of human TCRbeta chains were analyzed by immunosequencing. In the source study's methods: TCRs in the repertoires were matched against a reference library of SARS-CoV-2-specific TCRs that had been generated with the MIRA antigen-specificity platform. Breadth was defined as the fraction of unique TCRs that were SARS-CoV-2-associated, and depth was defined as the fraction of total T cells that were SARS-CoV-2-associated. Using the MIRA data, each spike-specific TCR was mapped to the spike region that the TCR reacts to and placed in a CD4 or CD8 class. Log10-transformed breadth and depth values were compared by one-way ANOVA with Sidak's multiple comparisons tests. Entries here come from immuneACCESS through TCRdb and include only in-frame sequences with V and J called. Some clones fail to appear in such tables; in the studies checked, an unresolved V gene covers under half of the shortfall, and the cause of the remainder is unknown. That table gives V, J and clone size, and the DNA gave D and trimming. A total of about 130,000 clones appear in this sample, 86% of them only once. The biggest ten clones account for around 24% of the sample.

The time point label, read with the paper, signifies: baseline before first vaccination. The vaccinee samples were drawn from two UK trials, COV001 and COV002, one of which was a single-blind randomized controlled phase 2/3 trial testing AZD1222 (ChAdOx1 nCoV-19) in healthy adults. For TCRbeta chain sequencing, PBMC samples from trial participants were taken at day 0 and at day 28 after the second dose. The receptor was derived from an adult in good health. This chain joins TRBV5-4 to TRBJ2-6; D gene: possibly TRBD1, on 6 matching bases. Source: peripheral blood, taken on day 0 of AZD1222 vaccination. Read as DNA, the sequence is TGTGCCAGCAGCCAGGGGACGGTCGGACCCTCTGGGGCCAACGTCCTGACTTTC. This translates into CASSQGTVGPSGANVLTF.